This T cell receptor (beta chain) appears in the sequencing data of a study of regulatory T cells in long-lasting Graves disease. Per the germline V gene, CDR1 is DFQATT and CDR2 is SNEGSKA (reference sequence). With 1 base removed from V and 6 bases from J, the gap between germline ends came to 11 bases. This CDR3 spans 13 amino acids. Specified time point: newly diagnosed GD, antithyroid drugs for less than 3 months. Scientists built the TCR library using RNA that was extracted from PBMCs. A volume of roughly 9.9 milliliters of peripheral blood was collected in EDTA tubes. General study points: Persistent cases favored TRBV28, TRBJ1-2 and TRBJ2-5. Newly diagnosed patients shared 1,000 or so public clonotypes; persistent patients shared around 2,500.

TCR beta libraries were built with iRepertoire HTBI primers and Arm-PCR of CDR3 regions. MiXCR, run by TCRdb on the multiplex PCR reads, gives a single entry per CDR3 protein. This table holds some 600,000 distinct CDR3 sequences, roughly a sixth found once. On this clonotype itself: Its matching antigen is unknown.

The sample also formed part of further work on T cells in Graves' hyperthyroidism and ophthalmopathy. This second study says: Patients were excluded because of uncontrolled infection, other autoimmune disease, pregnancy or lactation.

The chain has TRBV20-1 and TRBJ2-3; D may be TRBD2 (6 bases). This TCR came from a young man with Graves disease. This specimen was peripheral blood mononuclear cells (PBMCs), taken at new diagnosis, from a patient treated with antithyroid drugs. DNA for the CDR3: TGCAGTGCTAGAGGCTTTGGGGGGGATACGCAGTATTTT. Protein: CSARGFGGDTQYF.